This is a list of T cell receptor beta chains from one sample in a study of blood T cell repertoires in COVID-19. Profiling relied on immunoSEQ multiplex PCR, and the TCRdb table lists in-frame clones only, not all of them. The repertoire has under 30,000 clones, around 87% of them found once; the top ten carry less than 30%. The source material was peripheral blood. These receptors originate from a human donor with active COVID-19. The donor label of this sample is uncertain. CDR3s include the opening cysteine and the closing phenylalanine or tryptophan. Each record gives: J gene, clone size, V gene, D gene, CDR3 length, CDR3 protein, CDR3 DNA. D genes are given only for firm matches. Not every row has a clone size; where given, it reads once, few, many or a size class.

J: TRBJ2-3
size: NA
V: TRBV7-2
D: TRBD2
length: 17
CDR3: CASSPTLAGGYTDTQYF
DNA: TGTGCCAGCAGCCCAACCCTAGCGGGGGGGTACACAGATACGCAGTATTTT

J: TRBJ2-6
size: NA
V: TRBV28
D: NA
length: 15
CDR3: CASSEQAPGANVLTF
DNA: TGTGCCAGCAGCGAACAGGCCCCTGGGGCCAACGTCCTGACTTTC

J: TRBJ2-3
size: NA
V: TRBV24-1
D: NA
length: 16
CDR3: CATSDSLATGTDTQYF
DNA: TGTGCCACCAGTGATTCCCTAGCGACAGGCACAGATACGCAGTATTTT

J: TRBJ2-3
size: NA
V: TRBV2
D: TRBD1
length: 15
CDR3: CASRKGQMITDTQYF
DNA: TGTGCCAGCAGAAAGGGACAGATGATCACAGATACGCAGTATTTT

J: TRBJ2-5
size: NA
V: TRBV12-5
D: TRBD2
length: 17
CDR3: CASGLAGTSGGPETQYF
DNA: TGTGCTAGTGGTTTGGCAGGGACTAGCGGGGGCCCGGAGACCCAGTACTTC

J: TRBJ2-1
size: NA
V: TRBV18
D: NA
length: 14
CDR3: CASSPSGPYNEQFF
DNA: TGTGCCAGCTCACCATCAGGGCCCTACAATGAGCAGTTCTTC

J: TRBJ2-1
size: once
V: TRBV19
D: NA
length: 18
CDR3: CASSIDHLASASGDEQFF
DNA: TGTGCCAGTAGTATAGATCATCTAGCTTCTGCGTCAGGCGATGAGCAGTTCTTC

J: TRBJ1-5
size: once
V: TRBV19
D: TRBD1
length: 16
CDR3: CASSIMGTGLLGPQHF
DNA: TGTGCCAGTAGTATAATGGGGACAGGCCTCCTGGGCCCCCAGCATTTT

J: TRBJ1-2
size: NA
V: TRBV5-4
D: NA
length: 13
CDR3: CASSLSGVEGYTF
DNA: TGTGCCAGCAGCTTGTCAGGGGTCGAGGGCTACACCTTC

J: TRBJ2-1
size: NA
V: TRBV5-1
D: TRBD2
length: 15
CDR3: CASSSGTSGYNEQFF
DNA: TGCGCCAGCAGCTCCGGGACTAGCGGATACAATGAGCAGTTCTTC

J: TRBJ1-1
size: NA
V: TRBV14
D: NA
length: 14
CDR3: CASSHRGGNTEAFF
DNA: TGTGCCAGCAGCCATAGGGGGGGGAACACTGAAGCTTTCTTT

J: TRBJ2-7
size: NA
V: TRBV3-1/TRBV3-2
D: TRBD2
length: 16
CDR3: CASSQDLLGRAYEQYF
DNA: TGTGCCAGCAGCCAAGATCTTCTCGGGAGGGCCTACGAGCAGTACTTC

J: TRBJ2-5
size: few
V: TRBV4-2
D: TRBD2
length: 17
CDR3: CASSQDGTPGGGETQYF
DNA: TGTGCCAGCAGCCAAGATGGGACTCCAGGCGGGGGGGAGACCCAGTACTTC

J: TRBJ1-2
size: few
V: TRBV27
D: NA
length: 14
CDR3: CASRGAGNNYGYTF
DNA: TGTGCCAGCCGGGGTGCTGGGAACAACTATGGCTACACCTTC

J: TRBJ1-2
size: NA
V: TRBV5-1
D: NA
length: 14
CDR3: CASSLEAGYYGYTF
DNA: TGCGCCAGCAGCTTGGAGGCCGGGTACTATGGCTACACCTTC

J: TRBJ2-5
size: NA
V: TRBV7-7
D: TRBD2
length: 16
CDR3: CASSPEAGVHQETQYF
DNA: TGTGCTAGCAGCCCGGAGGCGGGGGTCCACCAAGAGACCCAGTACTTC

J: TRBJ1-1
size: NA
V: TRBV18
D: NA
length: 14
CDR3: CASSPNGGGTEAFF
DNA: TGTGCCAGCTCACCGAACGGGGGAGGCACTGAAGCTTTCTTT

J: TRBJ1-2
size: NA
V: TRBV18
D: TRBD1
length: 14
CDR3: CASSRYTDRDGYTF
DNA: TGTGCCAGCTCTCGTTACACAGACAGGGACGGCTACACCTTC

J: TRBJ2-5
size: NA
V: TRBV6-2/TRBV6-3
D: TRBD1
length: 13
CDR3: CASRQDRGVAQYF
DNA: TGTGCCAGCCGCCAGGACAGGGGCGTTGCCCAGTACTTC

J: TRBJ1-5
size: medium-sized
V: TRBV19
D: NA
length: 13
CDR3: CASSIIGNQPQHF
DNA: TGTGCCAGTAGTATCATAGGCAATCAGCCCCAGCATTTT

J: TRBJ2-1
size: NA
V: TRBV19
D: NA
length: 14
CDR3: CASSLEDGYNEQFF
DNA: TGTGCCAGTAGCCTGGAGGACGGCTACAATGAGCAGTTCTTC

J: TRBJ2-5
size: NA
V: TRBV7-8
D: NA
length: 14
CDR3: CASSSDRLRETQYF
DNA: TGTGCCAGCAGCTCCGACAGGCTCCGGGAGACCCAGTACTTC

J: TRBJ2-3
size: NA
V: TRBV5-1
D: NA
length: 15
CDR3: CASSHGTGNTDTQYF
DNA: TGCGCCAGCAGCCACGGGACTGGGAACACAGATACGCAGTATTTT

J: TRBJ2-5
size: NA
V: TRBV12-5
D: TRBD2
length: 15
CDR3: CASGLGPSGQETQYF
DNA: TGTGCTAGTGGTTTGGGGCCTAGCGGCCAAGAGACCCAGTACTTC

J: TRBJ2-1
size: NA
V: TRBV12-5
D: NA
length: 17
CDR3: CASGLGVRGGSYNEQFF
DNA: TGTGCTAGTGGTTTGGGTGTTAGGGGAGGCTCCTACAATGAGCAGTTCTTC

J: TRBJ1-1
size: NA
V: TRBV6-1
D: NA
length: 16
CDR3: CASSEWKAGMNTEAFF
DNA: TGTGCCAGCAGTGAATGGAAGGCAGGAATGAACACTGAAGCTTTCTTT

J: TRBJ2-2
size: once
V: TRBV11-3
D: TRBD1
length: 14
CDR3: CASTGTVNTGELFF
DNA: TGTGCCAGCACTGGGACAGTGAACACCGGGGAGCTGTTTTTT

J: TRBJ1-1
size: NA
V: TRBV12-3/TRBV12-4
D: TRBD1
length: 13
CDR3: CASSRQGGTEAFF
DNA: TGTGCCAGCTCCCGACAGGGGGGCACTGAAGCTTTCTTT

J: TRBJ2-5
size: NA
V: TRBV5-4
D: NA
length: 18
CDR3: CASSPTSDGRGDLETQYF
DNA: TGTGCCAGCAGCCCGACCTCCGACGGCAGGGGAGATTTGGAGACCCAGTACTTC

J: TRBJ2-3
size: NA
V: TRBV7-3
D: NA
length: 13
CDR3: CASSRGATDTQYF
DNA: TGTGCCAGCTCCCGGGGGGCCACAGATACGCAGTATTTT

J: TRBJ1-5
size: NA
V: TRBV24-1
D: TRBD1
length: 16
CDR3: CVTQGRINRGNQPQHF
DNA: TGTGTCACCCAGGGCCGCATAAACAGGGGGAATCAGCCCCAGCATTTT

J: TRBJ2-5
size: NA
V: TRBV4-1
D: TRBD2
length: 19
CDR3: CASSQELASGGSNRETQYF
DNA: TGCGCCAGCAGCCAAGAATTGGCTAGCGGGGGATCTAATAGGGAGACCCAGTACTTC

J: TRBJ1-2
size: NA
V: TRBV18
D: TRBD1
length: 16
CDR3: CASSPPQGAHHYGYTF
DNA: TGTGCCAGCTCACCGCCACAGGGGGCGCATCACTATGGCTACACCTTC

J: TRBJ2-5
size: NA
V: TRBV6-5
D: NA
length: 12
CDR3: CASSYSRETQYF
DNA: TGTGCCAGCAGTTACTCGAGAGAGACCCAGTACTTC

J: TRBJ2-7
size: NA
V: TRBV5-4
D: TRBD2
length: 15
CDR3: CASSLEIAGSYEQYF
DNA: TGTGCCAGCAGCTTGGAAATAGCGGGGTCCTACGAGCAGTACTTC

J: TRBJ2-2
size: NA
V: TRBV24-1
D: TRBD1
length: 15
CDR3: CATSAQGAGTGELFF
DNA: TGTGCCACCAGTGCCCAGGGGGCTGGAACCGGGGAGCTGTTTTTT

J: TRBJ2-5
size: NA
V: TRBV5-1
D: TRBD2
length: 14
CDR3: CASSPGLAQETQYF
DNA: TGCGCCAGCAGCCCCGGACTAGCGCAAGAGACCCAGTACTTC

J: TRBJ2-1
size: NA
V: TRBV3-1/TRBV3-2
D: TRBD2
length: 17
CDR3: CASSQGRGRAFYNEQFF
DNA: TGTGCCAGCAGCCAAGGGCGCGGGAGGGCCTTCTACAATGAGCAGTTCTTC

J: TRBJ1-2
size: NA
V: TRBV27
D: TRBD1
length: 13
CDR3: CASSFSGGTSYTF
DNA: TGTGCCAGCAGTTTCTCAGGGGGTACCTCCTACACCTTC

J: TRBJ1-1
size: NA
V: TRBV29-1
D: NA
length: 11
CDR3: CSVGGGTEAFF
DNA: TGCAGCGTTGGGGGGGGCACTGAAGCTTTCTTT

J: TRBJ2-1
size: NA
V: TRBV7-3
D: NA
length: 13
CDR3: CASSPLSYNEQFF
DNA: TGTGCCAGCAGCCCACTCTCCTACAATGAGCAGTTCTTC

J: TRBJ2-1
size: NA
V: TRBV19
D: TRBD2
length: 15
CDR3: CASCALAGGENEQFF
DNA: TGTGCCAGTTGCGCACTAGCGGGAGGGGAGAATGAGCAGTTCTTC

J: TRBJ2-7
size: NA
V: TRBV19
D: TRBD2
length: 14
CDR3: CASSAGLTPYEQYF
DNA: TGTGCCAGTAGTGCGGGACTAACCCCCTACGAGCAGTACTTC

J: TRBJ2-7
size: NA
V: TRBV3-1/TRBV3-2
D: NA
length: 18
CDR3: CASSQEHEGAGLPYEQYF
DNA: TGTGCCAGCAGCCAAGAGCACGAAGGGGCGGGGTTGCCCTACGAGCAGTACTTC

J: TRBJ2-5
size: NA
V: TRBV29-1
D: TRBD1
length: 13
CDR3: CSAGQGLWETQYF
DNA: TGCAGCGCCGGACAGGGGCTGTGGGAGACCCAGTACTTC

J: TRBJ1-1
size: NA
V: TRBV9
D: TRBD1
length: 14
CDR3: CASSAGQVDTEAFF
DNA: TGTGCCAGCAGCGCCGGACAGGTGGACACTGAAGCTTTCTTT

J: TRBJ2-7
size: NA
V: TRBV9
D: TRBD2
length: 14
CDR3: CASSVAPEAGEQYF
DNA: TGTGCCAGCAGCGTAGCTCCGGAAGCGGGGGAGCAGTACTTC

J: TRBJ2-1
size: NA
V: TRBV2
D: TRBD2
length: 18
CDR3: CASSATGTSGRPYNEQFF
DNA: TGTGCCAGCAGCGCTACCGGGACTAGCGGGAGGCCCTACAATGAGCAGTTCTTC

J: TRBJ2-1
size: NA
V: TRBV19
D: NA
length: 19
CDR3: CASSIDREHRPSFYNEQFF
DNA: TGTGCCAGTAGTATAGATCGGGAACACCGTCCTTCTTTTTACAATGAGCAGTTCTTC

J: TRBJ1-5
size: NA
V: TRBV6-5
D: NA
length: 14
CDR3: CASRSAVGNQPQHF
DNA: TGTGCCAGCAGAAGTGCGGTCGGCAATCAGCCCCAGCATTTT

J: TRBJ1-3
size: NA
V: TRBV29-1
D: TRBD1
length: 13
CDR3: CSASTGSGNTIYF
DNA: TGCAGCGCCTCGACAGGGAGTGGAAACACCATATATTTT

J: TRBJ2-7
size: NA
V: TRBV11-2
D: TRBD2
length: 15
CDR3: CASTRAASGFYEQYF
DNA: TGTGCCAGCACCCGGGCGGCTAGCGGTTTCTACGAGCAGTACTTC

J: TRBJ1-1
size: NA
V: TRBV5-5
D: NA
length: 17
CDR3: CASSLDGPGRLNTEAFF
DNA: TGTGCCAGCAGCTTGGACGGCCCGGGGAGGTTGAACACTGAAGCTTTCTTT

J: TRBJ1-2
size: NA
V: TRBV18
D: TRBD1
length: 17
CDR3: CASSPATGRPSGDGYTF
DNA: TGTGCCAGCTCACCGGCGACAGGGCGTCCTTCAGGCGATGGCTACACCTTC

J: TRBJ2-5
size: NA
V: TRBV7-7
D: TRBD2
length: 16
CDR3: CASSPLAGGPQETQYF
DNA: TGTGCTAGCAGCCCTCTAGCGGGAGGGCCACAAGAGACCCAGTACTTC

J: TRBJ2-2
size: NA
V: TRBV2
D: TRBD2
length: 15
CDR3: CASSTGTTGPGELFF
DNA: TGTGCCAGCAGTACCGGGACTACTGGGCCCGGGGAGCTGTTTTTT

J: TRBJ2-7
size: NA
V: TRBV11-2
D: TRBD2
length: 15
CDR3: CASSLSGTSVYEQYF
DNA: TGTGCCAGCAGCTTAAGCGGGACTAGCGTCTACGAGCAGTACTTC

J: TRBJ1-5
size: NA
V: TRBV27
D: TRBD1
length: 13
CDR3: CASSLTGSQPQHF
DNA: TGTGCCAGCAGTTTGACAGGGTCCCAGCCCCAGCATTTT

J: TRBJ2-5
size: NA
V: TRBV6-5
D: NA
length: 13
CDR3: CASSYRSGETQYF
DNA: TGTGCCAGCAGTTACCGCAGCGGAGAGACCCAGTACTTC

J: TRBJ2-2
size: NA
V: TRBV5-1
D: NA
length: 15
CDR3: CASSSGQTNTGELFF
DNA: TGCGCCAGCAGCTCCGGACAGACTAACACCGGGGAGCTGTTTTTT